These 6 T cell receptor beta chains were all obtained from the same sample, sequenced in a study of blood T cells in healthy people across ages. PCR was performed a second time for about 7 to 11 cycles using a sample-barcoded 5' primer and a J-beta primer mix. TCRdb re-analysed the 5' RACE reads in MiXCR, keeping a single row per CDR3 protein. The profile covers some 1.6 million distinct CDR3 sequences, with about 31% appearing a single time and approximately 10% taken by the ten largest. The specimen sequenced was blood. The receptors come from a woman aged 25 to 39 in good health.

The CDR3 region is CATSRDRRGPETQYF. The CDR3 nucleotides read TGTGCCACCAGCAGAGATAGGAGGGGCCCGGAGACCCAGTACTTC. The genes are TRBV15 and TRBJ2-5, with D possibly matching TRBD2 (6 bases). Germline CDR1 and CDR2: LNHNV and YYDKDF (reference sequence). This CDR3 has 15 residues. V was pared by 0 bases and J by 5 bases, with 13 bases between.

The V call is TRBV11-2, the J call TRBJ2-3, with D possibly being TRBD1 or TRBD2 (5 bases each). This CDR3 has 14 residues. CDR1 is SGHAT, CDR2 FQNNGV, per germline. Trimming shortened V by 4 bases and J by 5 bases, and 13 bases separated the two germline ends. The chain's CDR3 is CASSSGTKIDTQYF. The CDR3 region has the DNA TGTGCCAGCAGCTCCGGGACCAAGATAGATACGCAGTATTTT.

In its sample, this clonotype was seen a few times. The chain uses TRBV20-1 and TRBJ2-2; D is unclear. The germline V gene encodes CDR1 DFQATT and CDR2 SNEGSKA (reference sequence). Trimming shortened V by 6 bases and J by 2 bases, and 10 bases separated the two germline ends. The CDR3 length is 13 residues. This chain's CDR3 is CSAQYLNTGELFF. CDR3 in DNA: TGCAGTGCCCAGTACCTTAACACCGGGGAGCTGTTTTTT.

The CDR3 protein is CSAIDPGRNNYGYTF. The CDR3 nucleotides are TGCAGTGCTATTGATCCGGGACGGAATAACTATGGCTACACCTTC. This rearrangement joins TRBV20-1 to TRBJ1-2, with D possibly being TRBD1 (5 bases). This CDR3 region has 15 residues. Germline-derived CDR1 and CDR2 are DFQATT and SNEGSKA (reference sequence). Trimming shortened V by 4 bases and J by 1 base, and 16 bases separated the two germline ends.

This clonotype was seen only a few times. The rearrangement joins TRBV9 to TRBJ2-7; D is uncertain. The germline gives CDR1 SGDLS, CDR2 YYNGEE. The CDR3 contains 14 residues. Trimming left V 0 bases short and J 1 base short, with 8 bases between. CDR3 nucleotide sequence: TGTGCCAGCAGCGTAGGGCGACAATCCTACGAGCAGTACTTC. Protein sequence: CASSVGRQSYEQYF.

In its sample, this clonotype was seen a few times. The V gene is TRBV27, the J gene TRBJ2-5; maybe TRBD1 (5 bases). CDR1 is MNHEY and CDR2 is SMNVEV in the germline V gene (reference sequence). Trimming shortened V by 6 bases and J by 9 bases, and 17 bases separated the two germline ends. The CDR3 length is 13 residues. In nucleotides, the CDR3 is TGTGCCAGCAGAGGGCAACCGGTGGGGCCCCAGTACTTC. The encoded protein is CASRGQPVGPQYF.